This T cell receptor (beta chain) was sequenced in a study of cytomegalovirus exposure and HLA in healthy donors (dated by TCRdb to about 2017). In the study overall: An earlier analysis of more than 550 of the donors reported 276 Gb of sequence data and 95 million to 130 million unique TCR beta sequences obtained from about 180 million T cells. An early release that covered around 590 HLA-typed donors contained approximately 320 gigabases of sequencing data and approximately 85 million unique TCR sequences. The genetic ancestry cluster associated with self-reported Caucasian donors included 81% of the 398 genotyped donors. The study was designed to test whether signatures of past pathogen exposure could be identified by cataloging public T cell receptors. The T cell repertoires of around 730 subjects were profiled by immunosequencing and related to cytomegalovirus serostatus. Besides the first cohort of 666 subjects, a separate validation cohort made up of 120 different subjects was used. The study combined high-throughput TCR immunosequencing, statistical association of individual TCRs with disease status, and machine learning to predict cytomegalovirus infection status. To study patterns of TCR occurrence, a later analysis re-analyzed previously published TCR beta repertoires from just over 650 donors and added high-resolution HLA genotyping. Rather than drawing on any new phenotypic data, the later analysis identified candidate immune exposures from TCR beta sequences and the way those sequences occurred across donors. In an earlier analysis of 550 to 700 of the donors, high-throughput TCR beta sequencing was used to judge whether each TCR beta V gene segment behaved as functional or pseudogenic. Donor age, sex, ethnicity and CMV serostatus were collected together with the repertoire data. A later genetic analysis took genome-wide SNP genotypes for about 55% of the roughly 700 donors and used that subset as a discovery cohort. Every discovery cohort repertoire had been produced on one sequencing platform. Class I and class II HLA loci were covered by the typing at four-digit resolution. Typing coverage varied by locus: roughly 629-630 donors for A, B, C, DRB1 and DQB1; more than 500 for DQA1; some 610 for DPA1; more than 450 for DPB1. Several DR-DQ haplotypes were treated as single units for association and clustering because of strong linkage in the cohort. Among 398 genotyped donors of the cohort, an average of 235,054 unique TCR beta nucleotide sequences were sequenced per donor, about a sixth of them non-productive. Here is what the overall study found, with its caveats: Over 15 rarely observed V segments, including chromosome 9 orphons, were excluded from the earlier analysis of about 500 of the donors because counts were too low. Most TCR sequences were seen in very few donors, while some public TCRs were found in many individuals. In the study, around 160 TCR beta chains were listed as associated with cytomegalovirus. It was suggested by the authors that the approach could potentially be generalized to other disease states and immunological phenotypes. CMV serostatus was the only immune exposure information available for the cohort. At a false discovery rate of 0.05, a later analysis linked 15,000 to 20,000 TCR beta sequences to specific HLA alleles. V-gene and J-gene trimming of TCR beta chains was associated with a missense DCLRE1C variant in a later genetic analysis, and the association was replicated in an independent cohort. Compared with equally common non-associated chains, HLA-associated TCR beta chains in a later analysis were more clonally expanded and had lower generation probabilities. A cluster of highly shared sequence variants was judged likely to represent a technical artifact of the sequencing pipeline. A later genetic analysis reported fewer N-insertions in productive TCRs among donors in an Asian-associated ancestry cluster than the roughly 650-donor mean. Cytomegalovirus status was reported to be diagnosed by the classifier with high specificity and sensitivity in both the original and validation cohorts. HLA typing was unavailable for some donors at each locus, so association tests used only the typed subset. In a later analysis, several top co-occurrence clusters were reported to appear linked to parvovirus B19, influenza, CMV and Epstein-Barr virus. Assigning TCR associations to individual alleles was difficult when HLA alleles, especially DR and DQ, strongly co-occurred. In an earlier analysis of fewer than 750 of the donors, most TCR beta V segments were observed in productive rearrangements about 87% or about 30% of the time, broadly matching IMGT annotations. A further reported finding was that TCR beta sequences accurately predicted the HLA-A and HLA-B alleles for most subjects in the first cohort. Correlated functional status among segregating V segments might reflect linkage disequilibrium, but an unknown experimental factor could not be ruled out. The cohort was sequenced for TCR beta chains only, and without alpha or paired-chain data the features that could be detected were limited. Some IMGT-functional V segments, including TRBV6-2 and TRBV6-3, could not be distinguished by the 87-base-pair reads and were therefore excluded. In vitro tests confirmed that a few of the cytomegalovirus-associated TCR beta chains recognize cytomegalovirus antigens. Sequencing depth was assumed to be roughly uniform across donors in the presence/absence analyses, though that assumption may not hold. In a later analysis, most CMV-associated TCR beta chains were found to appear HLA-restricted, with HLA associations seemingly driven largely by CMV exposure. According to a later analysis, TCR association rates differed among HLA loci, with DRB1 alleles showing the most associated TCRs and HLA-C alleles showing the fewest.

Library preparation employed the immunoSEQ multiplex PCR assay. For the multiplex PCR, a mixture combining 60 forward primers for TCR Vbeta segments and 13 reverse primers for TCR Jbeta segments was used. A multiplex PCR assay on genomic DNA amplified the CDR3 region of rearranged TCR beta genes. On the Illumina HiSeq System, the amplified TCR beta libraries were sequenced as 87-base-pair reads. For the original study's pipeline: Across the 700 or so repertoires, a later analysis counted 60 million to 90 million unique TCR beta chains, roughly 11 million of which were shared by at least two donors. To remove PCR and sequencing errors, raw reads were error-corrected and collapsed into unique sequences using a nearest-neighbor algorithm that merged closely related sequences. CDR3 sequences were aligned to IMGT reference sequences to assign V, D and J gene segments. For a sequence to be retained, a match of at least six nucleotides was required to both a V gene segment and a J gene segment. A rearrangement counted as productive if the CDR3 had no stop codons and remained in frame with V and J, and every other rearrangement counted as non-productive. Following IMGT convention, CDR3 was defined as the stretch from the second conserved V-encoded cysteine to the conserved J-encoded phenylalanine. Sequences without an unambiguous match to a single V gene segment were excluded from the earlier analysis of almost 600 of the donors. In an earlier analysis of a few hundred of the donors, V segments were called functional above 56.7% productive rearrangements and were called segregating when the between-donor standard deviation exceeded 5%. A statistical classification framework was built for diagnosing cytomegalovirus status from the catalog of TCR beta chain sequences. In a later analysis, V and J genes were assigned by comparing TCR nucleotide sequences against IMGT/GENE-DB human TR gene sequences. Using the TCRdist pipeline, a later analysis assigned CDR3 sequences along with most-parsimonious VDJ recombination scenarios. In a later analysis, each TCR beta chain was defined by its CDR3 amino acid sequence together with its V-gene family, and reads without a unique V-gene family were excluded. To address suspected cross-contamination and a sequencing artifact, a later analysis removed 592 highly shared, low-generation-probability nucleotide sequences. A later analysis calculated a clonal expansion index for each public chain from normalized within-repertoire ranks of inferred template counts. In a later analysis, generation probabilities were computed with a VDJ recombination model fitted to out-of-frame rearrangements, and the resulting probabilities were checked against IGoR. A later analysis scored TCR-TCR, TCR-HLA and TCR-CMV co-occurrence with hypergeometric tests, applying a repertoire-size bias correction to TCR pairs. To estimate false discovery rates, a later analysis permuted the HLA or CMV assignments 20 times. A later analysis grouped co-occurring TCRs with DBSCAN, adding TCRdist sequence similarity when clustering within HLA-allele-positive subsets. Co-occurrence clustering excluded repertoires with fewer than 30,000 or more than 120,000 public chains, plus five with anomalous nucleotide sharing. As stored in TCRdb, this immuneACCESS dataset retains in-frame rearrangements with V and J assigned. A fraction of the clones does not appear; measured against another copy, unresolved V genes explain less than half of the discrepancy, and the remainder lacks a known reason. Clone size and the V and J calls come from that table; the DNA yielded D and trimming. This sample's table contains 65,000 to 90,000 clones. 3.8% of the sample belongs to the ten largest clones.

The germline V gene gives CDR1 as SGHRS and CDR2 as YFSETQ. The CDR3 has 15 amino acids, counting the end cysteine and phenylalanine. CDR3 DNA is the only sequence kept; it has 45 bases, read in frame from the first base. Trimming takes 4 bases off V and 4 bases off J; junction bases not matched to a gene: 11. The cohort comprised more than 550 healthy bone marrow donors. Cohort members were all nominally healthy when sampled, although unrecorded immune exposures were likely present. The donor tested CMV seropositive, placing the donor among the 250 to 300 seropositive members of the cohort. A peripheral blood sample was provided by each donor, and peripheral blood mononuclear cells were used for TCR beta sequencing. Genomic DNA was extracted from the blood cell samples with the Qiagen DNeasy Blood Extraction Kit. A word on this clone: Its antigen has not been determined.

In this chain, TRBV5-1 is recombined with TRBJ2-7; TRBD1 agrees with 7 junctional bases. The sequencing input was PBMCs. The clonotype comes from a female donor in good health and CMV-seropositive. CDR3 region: CASSPGQALGYEQYF. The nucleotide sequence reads TGCGCCAGCAGCCCAGGACAGGCCCTGGGGTACGAGCAGTACTTC.